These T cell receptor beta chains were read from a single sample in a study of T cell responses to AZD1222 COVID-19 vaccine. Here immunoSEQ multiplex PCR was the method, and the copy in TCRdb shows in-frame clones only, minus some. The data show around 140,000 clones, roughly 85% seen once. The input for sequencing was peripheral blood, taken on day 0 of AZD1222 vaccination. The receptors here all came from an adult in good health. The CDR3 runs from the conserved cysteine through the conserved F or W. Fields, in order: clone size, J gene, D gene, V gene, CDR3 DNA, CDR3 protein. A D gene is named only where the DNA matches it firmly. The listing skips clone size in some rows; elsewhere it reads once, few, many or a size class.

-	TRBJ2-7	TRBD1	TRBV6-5	TGTGCCAGCAGTTACTCCGACAGGGGAAACTACGAGCAGTACTTC	CASSYSDRGNYEQYF
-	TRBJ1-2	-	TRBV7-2	TGTGCCAGCAGCTTAGCGATCGAAGATTATGGCTACACCTTC	CASSLAIEDYGYTF
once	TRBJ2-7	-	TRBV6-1	TGTGCCAGCAGTGAAAGGGTAGAGCAGTACTTC	CASSERVEQYF
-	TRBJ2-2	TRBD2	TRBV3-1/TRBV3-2	TGTGCCAGCAGCCACGGTCTCAGCGGGAGGATATTCGGAGAAAGCGAGGAAGACACCGGGGAGCTGTTTTTT	CASSHGLSGRIFGESEEDTGELFF
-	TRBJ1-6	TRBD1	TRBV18	TGTGCCAGCTCACCGGGGGCCAGGGGGAATTCACCCCTCCACTTT	CASSPGARGNSPLHF
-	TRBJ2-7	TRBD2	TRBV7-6	TGTGCCAGCAGCCTAAGCGGGGGGGGAACCTACGAGCAGTACTTC	CASSLSGGGTYEQYF
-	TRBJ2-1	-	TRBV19	TGTGCCAGTAGCCGGAGCTACAATGAGCAGTTCTTC	CASSRSYNEQFF
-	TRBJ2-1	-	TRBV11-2	TGTGCCAGCAGCTTAGTTGGCGATGAGCAGTTCTTC	CASSLVGDEQFF
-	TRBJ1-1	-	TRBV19	TGTGCCAGTAGTACGGACATAAGGAACACTGAAGCTTTCTTT	CASSTDIRNTEAFF
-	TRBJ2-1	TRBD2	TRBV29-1	TGCAGCGTTGTCCTTCGCGGGAGGGTTTCCGATGAGCAGTTCTTC	CSVVLRGRVSDEQFF
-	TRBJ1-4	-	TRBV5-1	TGCGCCAGCAGCGCGGAGAATTTCAGGGCAAAACTGTTTTTT	CASSAENFRAKLFF
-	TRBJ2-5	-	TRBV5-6	TGTGCCAGCAGCTTTCTAGGTGAAGAGACCCAGTACTTC	CASSFLGEETQYF
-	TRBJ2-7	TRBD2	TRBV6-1	TGTGCCAGCAGTGAGTTTGGCGGGGGAGTCTACGAGCAGTACTTC	CASSEFGGGVYEQYF
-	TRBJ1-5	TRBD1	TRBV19	TGTGCCAGTAGAACGGGGACAGTTAGCAATCAGCCCCAGCATTTT	CASRTGTVSNQPQHF
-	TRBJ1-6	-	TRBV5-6	TGTGCCAGCAGCTCCCCCTCGGCCAGCTCCTATAATTCACCCCTCCACTTT	CASSSPSASSYNSPLHF
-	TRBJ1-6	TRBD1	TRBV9	TGTGCCAGCAGCACTCGGGACAGTTCCTATAATTCACCCCTCCACTTT	CASSTRDSSYNSPLHF
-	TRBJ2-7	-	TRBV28	TGTGCCAGCAGTTCGGGACACCCGATTTCCTACGAGCAGTACTTC	CASSSGHPISYEQYF
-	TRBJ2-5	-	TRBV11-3	TGTGCCAGCAGCTTAGGAGTTGTACAAGAGACCCAGTACTTC	CASSLGVVQETQYF
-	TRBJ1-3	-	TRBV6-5	TGTGCCAGCTCCGACGCAAGCAACACCATATATTTT	CASSDASNTIYF
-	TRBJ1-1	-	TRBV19	TGTGCCAGTAGGGGGGACCCAAGTTTGAGGGGCACTGAAGCTTTCTTT	CASRGDPSLRGTEAFF
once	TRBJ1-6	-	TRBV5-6	TGTGCCAGCAGCGCACAGGGAGATTCACCCCTCCACTTT	CASSAQGDSPLHF
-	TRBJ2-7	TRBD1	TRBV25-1	TGTGCCAGCAGTGACTTTGGGACAGGGGGCGAGCAGTACTTC	CASSDFGTGGEQYF
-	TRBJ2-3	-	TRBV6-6	TGTGCCAGCAGGACGGCGGGTGGCACAGATACGCAGTATTTT	CASRTAGGTDTQYF
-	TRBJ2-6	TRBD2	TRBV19	TGTGCCAGTAGTGCTGCTCTCCGGGAGGTCTCTGGGGCCAACGTCCTGACTTTC	CASSAALREVSGANVLTF
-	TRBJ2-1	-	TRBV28	TGTGCCAGCAGTTTACCAGGGCCCAATGAGCAGTTCTTC	CASSLPGPNEQFF
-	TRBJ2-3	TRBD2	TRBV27	TGTGCCAGCAGCCAATTAGCGGGGGGGCCCGTAACAGATACGCAGTATTTT	CASSQLAGGPVTDTQYF
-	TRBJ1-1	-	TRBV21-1	TGTGCCAGCAGCCTCCCCCCCGAAGCTTTCTTT	CASSLPPEAFF
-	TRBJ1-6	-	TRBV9	TGTGCCAGCAGCGGGGGACGACAGGCGATCTATAATTCACCCCTCCACTTT	CASSGGRQAIYNSPLHF
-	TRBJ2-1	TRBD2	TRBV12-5	TGTGCTAGTGGCCCGCGGGAGGACTCCTACAATGAGCAGTTCTTC	CASGPREDSYNEQFF
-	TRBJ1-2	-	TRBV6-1	TGTGCCAGCAGGCAGGGTAACTATGGCTACACCTTC	CASRQGNYGYTF
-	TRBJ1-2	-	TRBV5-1	TGCGCCAGCAGCGGGGACGGGAGCTATGGCTACACCTTC	CASSGDGSYGYTF
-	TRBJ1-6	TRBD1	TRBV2	TGTGCCAGCAGTGAGAGTACAGGGGGAGAATCACCCCTCCACTTT	CASSESTGGESPLHF
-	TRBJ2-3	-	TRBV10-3	TGTGCCACGCGCTACACAGATACGCAGTATTTT	CATRYTDTQYF
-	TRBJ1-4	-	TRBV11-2	TGTGCCAGCAGCCTAACGTGGGCAGAGAATGAAAAACTGTTTTTT	CASSLTWAENEKLFF
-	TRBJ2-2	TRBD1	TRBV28	TGTGCCAGCAGTACTCCGGGACAGGGGACCGGGGAGCTGTTTTTT	CASSTPGQGTGELFF
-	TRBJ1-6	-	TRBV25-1	TGTGCCAGCAAAAGGGTTAATCCACCCCTCCACTTT	CASKRVNPPLHF
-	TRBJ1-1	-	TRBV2	TGTGCCAGCAAAGGGGGGCAAACTGTGGGTGAAGCTTTCTTT	CASKGGQTVGEAFF
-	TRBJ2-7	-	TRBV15	TGTGCCACCAGCAGAGAGGGGGGCTACGAGCAGTACTTC	CATSREGGYEQYF
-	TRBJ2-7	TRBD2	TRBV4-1	TGCGCCAGCAGCCAAGAAGGGGCTAGCGGGAATGGCGAGCAGTACTTC	CASSQEGASGNGEQYF
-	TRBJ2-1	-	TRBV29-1	TGCAGCGTTGAAGAGCCGAACTACAATGAGCAGTTCTTC	CSVEEPNYNEQFF
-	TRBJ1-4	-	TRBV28	TGTGCCAGCAGTCCTGCTACAGGGACTAATGAAAAACTGTTTTTT	CASSPATGTNEKLFF
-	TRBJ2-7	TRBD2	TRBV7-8	TGTGCCAGCAGCTGGACTAGCGGGGACTACGAGCAGTACTTC	CASSWTSGDYEQYF
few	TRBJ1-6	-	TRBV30	TGTGCCTGGAGCTATGCGGGTAATTCACCCCTCCACTTT	CAWSYAGNSPLHF
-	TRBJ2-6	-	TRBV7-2	TGTGCCAGCAGCTTAGCCTCTGGGGCCAACGTCCTGACTTTC	CASSLASGANVLTF
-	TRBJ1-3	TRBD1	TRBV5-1	TGCGCCAGCAGCCAGGACAGGCCGAGCTCTGGAAACACCATATATTTT	CASSQDRPSSGNTIYF
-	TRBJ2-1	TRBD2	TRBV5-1	TGCGCCAGCAGCCTGGGACTAGCGGGAGGGCCAGGTATCAATGAGCAGTTCTTC	CASSLGLAGGPGINEQFF
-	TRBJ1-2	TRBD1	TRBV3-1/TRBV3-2	TGTGCCAGCAGCCCCGGGACAGTTTATGGCTACACCTTC	CASSPGTVYGYTF
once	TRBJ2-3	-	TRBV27	TGTGCCAGCAGTCCCTTAGCCGGTACGCAGTATTTT	CASSPLAGTQYF
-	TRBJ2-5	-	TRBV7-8	TGTGCCAGCAGCGACCGGGACCCAGATTACCAAGAGACCCAGTACTTC	CASSDRDPDYQETQYF
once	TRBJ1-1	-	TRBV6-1	TGTGCCAGCAGTGAATTGATTAGCACTGAAGCTTTCTTT	CASSELISTEAFF
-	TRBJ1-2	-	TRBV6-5	TGTGCCAGCAGCCCACCAGGGGTAGATGGCTACACCTTC	CASSPPGVDGYTF
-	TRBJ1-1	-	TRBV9	TGTGCCAGCAGCTACGCGGCCAGCACTGAAGCTTTCTTT	CASSYAASTEAFF
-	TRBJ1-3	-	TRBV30	TGTGCCTGGGGTAACCGGGGTTACATATATTTT	CAWGNRGYIYF
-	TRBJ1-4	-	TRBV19	TGTGCCAGTAGTATGGGACAATCAACTAATGAAAAACTGTTTTTT	CASSMGQSTNEKLFF